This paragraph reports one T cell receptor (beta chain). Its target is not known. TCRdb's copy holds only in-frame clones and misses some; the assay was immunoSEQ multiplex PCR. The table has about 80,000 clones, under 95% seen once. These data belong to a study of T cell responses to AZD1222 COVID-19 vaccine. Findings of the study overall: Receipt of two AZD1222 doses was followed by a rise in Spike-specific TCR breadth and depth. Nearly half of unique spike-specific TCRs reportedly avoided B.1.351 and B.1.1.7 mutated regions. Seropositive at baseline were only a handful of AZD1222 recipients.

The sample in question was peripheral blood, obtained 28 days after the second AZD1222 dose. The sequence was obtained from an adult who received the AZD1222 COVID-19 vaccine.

The CDR3: CASSAWYRDSVSYEQYF. For the CDR3, the DNA is TGTGCCAGCAGCGCCTGGTACCGGGACTCCGTGTCTTACGAGCAGTACTTC. The chain carries TRBV5-5 and TRBJ2-7, with D possibly being TRBD2 (6 bases). Trimming removed 4 bases at V and 4 bases at J, with 24 bases between. CDR1 and CDR2 (germline): SGHKS, YYEKEE (reference sequence). CDR3 length: 17 residues. The variable domain in full, completed from reference TRBV5-5 and TRBJ2-7, reads DAGVTQSPTHLIKTRGQQVTLRCSPISGHKSVSWYQQVLGQGPQFIFQYYEKEERGRGNFPDRFSARQFPNYSSELNVNALLLGDSALYLCASSAWYRDSVSYEQYFGPGTRLTVT.